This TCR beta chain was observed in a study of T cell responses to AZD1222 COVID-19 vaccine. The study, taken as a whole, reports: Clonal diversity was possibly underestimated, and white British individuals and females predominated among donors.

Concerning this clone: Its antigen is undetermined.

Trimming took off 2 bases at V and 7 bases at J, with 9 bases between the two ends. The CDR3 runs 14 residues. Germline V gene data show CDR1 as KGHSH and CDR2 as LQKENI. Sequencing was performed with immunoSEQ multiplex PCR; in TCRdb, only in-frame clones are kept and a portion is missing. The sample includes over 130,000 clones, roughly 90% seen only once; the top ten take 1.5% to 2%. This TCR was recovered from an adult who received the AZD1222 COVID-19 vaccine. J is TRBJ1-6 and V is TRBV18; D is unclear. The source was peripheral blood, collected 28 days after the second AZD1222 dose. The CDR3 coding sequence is TGTGCCAGCTCACCATCGATAGGGAATTCACCCCTCCACTTT. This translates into CASSPSIGNSPLHF.